This T cell receptor (beta chain) derives from a study of beta chain features in type 1 diabetes. General observations from the study: Across all four CD4+ subsets, people with type 1 diabetes showed modestly shorter TCRB CDR3s.

The whole isolated RNA underwent reverse transcription, so sequencing captured expressed TCRB transcripts. Generated by immunoSEQ multiplex PCR, the TCRdb table keeps only in-frame clones and is missing some. The sample contains over 200,000 clones, 9.5% to 13% of which appear only once. In its sample, this clone was seen a few times. Its specificity is unknown. The ends were cut back, 5 bases at V and 6 bases at J, with 9 bases in the middle. Germline V lookup: CDR1 SGDLS, CDR2 YYNGEE. The CDR3 is made up of 13 amino acids. The clonotype comes from a man between 25 and 39 years old with type 1 diabetes. The sample comprised naive CD4+ T cells from blood. The chain combines TRBV9 with TRBJ1-6; a weak D match, TRBD1 (6 bases). The DNA for the CDR3 is TGTGCCAGCAGTCCAGGGGCTAATTCACCCCTCCACTTT. It translates to CASSPGANSPLHF.